This T cell receptor beta chain comes out of a study of blood T cell repertoires in COVID-19. Background on the study: From the United States, Italy and Spain came samples of acute and convalescent COVID-19.

Method: immunoSEQ multiplex PCR; TCRdb's copy keeps in-frame clones and lacks some. The sample yields thousands of clones, less than 85% seen once. This CDR3 is built from 18 residues. Germline V lookup: CDR1 LGHNA, CDR2 YNFKEQ. V was shortened by 2 bases and J by 0 bases, with 14 bases between the two germline ends. The sample was peripheral blood. The receptor's source is a human donor in a cohort sampled during active COVID-19. This chain uses TRBV4-2 with TRBJ2-6; the D gene is possibly TRBD1 (6 bases). In DNA form, the CDR3 reads TGTGCCAGCAGCCAAACCCCGGGACAACCCTCTGGGGCCAACGTCCTGACTTTC. Translated, it gives CASSQTPGQPSGANVLTF.